This entry features one TCR beta chain sequence. What this receptor recognizes is not known. No much larger clone exists at a distance of one base, and base qualities are not known. The data derive from a study of T cell responses to AZD1222 COVID-19 vaccine (dated by TCRdb to the early 2020s). A note on the overall study: TCR sequencing covered more than 230 trial participants: approximately 200 given two doses of AZD1222 and about 26 given two doses of MenACWY control vaccine. Enrollment into the trials was organized by age into subgroups of 18-55, 56-69 and 70-plus years, and those subgroups contained roughly 150, 30 and 60 TCR-sequenced participants, respectively.

Points the paper makes about the study in general: After two AZD1222 doses, spike-specific TCR breadth and depth were significantly higher than at day 0 and than in MenACWY recipients. Most participants were white British and females outnumbered males, and the authors suggested that clonal diversity may have been underestimated. In the small 56-69-year group, the increase in depth fell short of significance, most likely because of low power. Epitopes outside the regions mutated in the B.1.351 and B.1.1.7 variants were reportedly recognized by nearly half of the unique spike-specific TCRs. The vaccine-associated CD4 TCRs covered the entire spike protein, and the dominant responses fell in regions 160-218 and 743-854. Because no day 14 peak-response samples were available, repertoires were characterized only after the peak T cell response. Conclusions about previously exposed vaccinees are limited, since just six AZD1222 recipients were seropositive for SARS-CoV-2 at baseline.

According to the germline V gene, CDR1 reads SNHLY and CDR2 reads FYNNEI. The CDR3 sequence holds 13 residues, the cysteine and phenylalanine included. Of all the DNA, just the CDR3 is kept, 39 bases in frame from base 1. V loses 7 bases, J loses 4 bases, and the germline ends lie 11 bases apart. According to the study, the label for this sample's time point signals: about 28 days (+/-7) after the second vaccine dose. AZD1222 recipients given second doses at about 4 weeks or at about 12 weeks were pooled, since spike-specific TCR depth and breadth were not found to differ between the two schedules. Vaccinee samples came from UK trials COV001 and COV002, including a single-blind randomized controlled phase 2/3 trial of AZD1222 (ChAdOx1 nCoV-19) in healthy adults. For TCRbeta chain sequencing, PBMC samples were collected from trial participants at day 0 and at day 28 after the second dose. The CDR3 regions of human TCRbeta chains were analyzed by immunosequencing. The authors processed their data as follows. TCRs in the repertoires were compared against a reference library of SARS-CoV-2-specific TCRs that had been generated with the MIRA antigen-specificity platform. Breadth meant the fraction of unique TCRs that were SARS-CoV-2-associated, whereas depth meant the fraction of total T cells that were SARS-CoV-2-associated. Using the MIRA data, every spike-specific TCR was mapped to the spike region that the TCR reacted to and assigned to either a CD4 or a CD8 class. Log10-transformed breadth and depth values were compared by one-way ANOVA with Sidak's multiple comparisons tests. This immuneACCESS table, as held by TCRdb, lists in-frame sequences with V and J called but not all clones. Of the missing ones, under half trace to an unresolved V gene in checked studies; the others have no known cause. The DNA was the basis for D and trimming; V, J and clone size are from that table. The sample table shows 40,000 to 55,000 clones, and 90% are seen once. Roughly 35% of the sample belongs to the ten largest clones.

The chain is encoded by TRBV2 joined to TRBJ1-5, and perhaps TRBD1 as D gene, on 5 matching bases. Source: peripheral blood, taken 28 days after the second AZD1222 dose. The TCR was taken from an adult who received the AZD1222 COVID-19 vaccine. The nucleotide sequence is given as TGTGCCAGCAATGGGGGAGGGAATCAGCCCCAGCATTTT. Translated, it reads CASNGGGNQPQHF.